Listed here are 31 T cell receptor beta chains from one sample, sequenced in a study of identical twins. One entry per CDR3 protein, called by TCRdb with MiXCR from the 5' RACE reads. The sample yields hundreds of thousands of distinct CDR3 sequences, around 20% seen once. This same sample was also part of a study on T cells expressing NK-cell markers.

Sequenced input: PBMCs. Receptors originate from a woman aged 18-29 years in good health.

This clonotype has more than one count but fewer than ten. This rearrangement joins TRBV20-1 to TRBJ2-1, with 7 positions matching TRBD2. The germline V gene has CDR1 DFQATT and CDR2 SNEGSKA (reference sequence). The CDR3 runs to 14 residues. With V trimmed by 7 bases and J by 0 bases, 6 bases remained unmatched. CDR3 protein: CSGQRGSSYNEQFF. The CDR3 bases are TGCAGTGGCCAGCGGGGATCCTCCTACAATGAGCAGTTCTTC.

V gene TRBV6-1 combines with J gene TRBJ2-7; 9 bases fit TRBD1. Germline V gives CDR1 MNHNS, CDR2 SASEGT. CDR3 length equals 14 residues. Losses at the gene ends were 3 bases for V and 3 bases for J; bases not matched to a gene: 3. The CDR3 sequence: CASSDRTGDYEQYF. As DNA, the CDR3 is TGTGCCAGCAGTGACCGGACAGGGGACTACGAGCAGTACTTC.

This clonotype was counted ten times or more. The chain couples TRBV28 to TRBJ1-2; D not certain. V lost 6 bases, J lost 2 bases, and 13 bases lay in between. This CDR3 spans 14 amino acids. CDR1 is MDHEN, CDR2 SYDVKM, per germline. CDR3 region: CASRVGRTNYGYTF. The CDR3 DNA is TGTGCCAGCAGGGTCGGACGGACCAACTATGGCTACACCTTC.

J is TRBJ1-2 and V is TRBV7-2; 8 nucleotides match TRBD1. The CDR3 is 14 amino acids. The V gene end was trimmed by 1 base and the J gene end by 10 bases; junction bases not matched to a gene: 8. The germline CDR1 and CDR2 sequences are SGHTA and FQGNSA. The CDR3 sequence is CASSLGRAGGAYTF. The CDR3 nucleotides read TGTGCCAGCAGCTTAGGTCGGGCAGGGGGCGCCTACACCTTC.

The chain is built from TRBV10-3 and TRBJ1-1, with D possibly being TRBD1 (6 bases). Germline V lookup: CDR1 ENHRY, CDR2 SYGVKD. This CDR3 region has 15 residues. V was trimmed by 9 bases and J by 0 bases, leaving 17 bases between them. The DNA for the CDR3 is TGTGCCATTGGACCGGGGGGGGGCATGAACACTGAAGCTTTCTTT. Its protein is CAIGPGGGMNTEAFF.

In its sample, this clonotype was seen many times. The V call is TRBV20-1, the J call TRBJ1-2; no definite D call. The V end lost 0 bases, the J end lost 4 bases, and 9 bases lay between the germline ends. Germline CDR1 is DFQATT and CDR2 is SNEGSKA (reference sequence). The CDR3 is made up of 13 amino acids. CDR3 sequence reads: CSARDFSTYGYTF. Written as DNA, the CDR3 is TGCAGTGCTAGAGACTTCTCTACCTATGGCTACACCTTC.

The chain uses TRBV20-1 and TRBJ2-7; TRBD2 matches 8 bases. V dropped 3 bases and J dropped 0; count of bases not matched to a gene: 10. CDR1 and CDR2 (germline): DFQATT, SNEGSKA (reference sequence). The length of the CDR3 is 16 residues. CDR3 loop: CSASRAGREDSYEQYF. CDR3 DNA: TGCAGTGCTAGCCGGGCGGGGCGGGAGGACTCCTACGAGCAGTACTTC.

The CDR3 region is CASSQTLAGTYEQYF. CDR3 bases: TGTGCCAGCAGCCAAACCCTAGCGGGAACCTACGAGCAGTACTTC. This sequence joins TRBV3-1 and TRBJ2-7, with TRBD2 matching over 9 bases. This CDR3 has 15 residues. J lost 2 bases, V lost 2 bases, and 4 bases had no gene match. Germline loops: CDR1 LGHDT, CDR2 YNNKEL (reference sequence).

A remark on this clonotype: A read error may account for a junction end that differs from germline. The chain combines TRBV7-3 with TRBJ2-2; tentative D call: TRBD1 (5 bases). The CDR3 spans 13 residues. Germline V gives CDR1 SGHTA, CDR2 FQGTGA. CDR3 protein: CASSLTQGGELFF. The CDR3 coding sequence is TGTGCCAGCAGCCTAACCCAGGGCGGGGAGCTGTTTTTT.

CDR3 loop: CASSYSDRAGEAFF. Here the CDR3 DNA reads TGTGCCAGCAGTTACTCGGACAGGGCGGGTGAAGCTTTCTTT. The chain is built from TRBV6-5 and TRBJ1-1; 8 bases match TRBD1. The CDR3 sequence is 14 residues long. V gave up 0 bases and J gave up 7 bases; unmatched junction bases: 4. Germline lookup yields CDR1 MNHEY and CDR2 SVGAGI.

This clonotype came up a few times. The J gene is TRBJ2-5, the V gene TRBV7-8, with unresolved D. V was clipped by 2 bases and J by 5 bases, with 18 bases between them. The CDR3 spans 16 residues. Looked up from germline, CDR1 is SGHVS and CDR2 is FQNEAQ. The CDR3 sequence is CASSLTRAPMGETQYF. Here the CDR3 DNA reads TGTGCCAGCAGCTTAACTCGAGCGCCAATGGGGGAGACCCAGTACTTC.

The V call is TRBV5-1, the J call TRBJ2-7; D unresolved. Between the trimmed V and J ends, which lost 6 bases and 3 bases, there was a span of 13 bases. The CDR3 length is 13 residues. CDR1 is SGHRS, CDR2 YFSETQ, per germline. The CDR3 DNA reads as TGCGCCAGCAACTCCGGTGGTGGCTACGAGCAGTACTTC. This codes for CASNSGGGYEQYF. Variable domain in full (rest from reference TRBV5-1 and TRBJ2-7): KAGVTQTPRYLIKTRGQQVTLSCSPISGHRSVSWYQQTPGQGLQFLFEYFSETQRNKGNFPGRFSGRQFSNSRSEMNVSTLELGDSALYLCASNSGGGYEQYFGPGTRLTVT.

The chain has TRBV29-1 and TRBJ2-7; maybe TRBD2 (6 bases). The length of the CDR3 is 11 residues. Between the trimmed V and J ends, which lost 7 bases and 0 bases, there was a span of 7 bases. From germline, CDR1 is SQVTM and CDR2 ANQGSEA. The CDR3 DNA reads TGCAGCGGGGGGGACTCCTACGAGCAGTACTTC. It yields the protein CSGGDSYEQYF.

This clonotype was found a few times. The rearrangement uses TRBV7-2 and TRBJ2-1; perhaps TRBD2 as D (6 bases). Germline V gives CDR1 SGHTA, CDR2 FQGNSA. The CDR3 covers 15 residues. Trimming left V 5 bases short and J 5 bases short, with 16 bases between. The CDR3 reads CASSREEGLDNEQFF. The CDR3 nucleotides are TGTGCCAGCAGCCGCGAGGAGGGCCTCGACAATGAGCAGTTCTTC.

The chain combines TRBV9 with TRBJ2-1; D unclear. There are 14 residues in the CDR3. Germline V lookup: CDR1 SGDLS, CDR2 YYNGEE. V was pared by 3 bases and J by 8 bases, with 15 bases between. For the CDR3, the DNA is TGTGCCAGCAGCGGAGATAATATAGGCGATGAGCAGTTCTTC. Translation gives CASSGDNIGDEQFF.

This clonotype was recorded a few times. This chain connects TRBV5-1 to TRBJ1-2; possible D gene TRBD1, 6 bases. The CDR3 has 13 residues. Germline CDR1 and CDR2: SGHRS and YFSETQ. V lost 2 bases to trimming and J lost 6 bases, with 11 bases between them. This CDR3 is CASSLEGEHGYTF. CDR3 coding DNA: TGCGCCAGCAGCTTAGAGGGGGAGCATGGCTACACCTTC. Filled out from reference TRBV5-1 and TRBJ1-2, the complete variable domain reads KAGVTQTPRYLIKTRGQQVTLSCSPISGHRSVSWYQQTPGQGLQFLFEYFSETQRNKGNFPGRFSGRQFSNSRSEMNVSTLELGDSALYLCASSLEGEHGYTFGSGTRLTVV.

This chain uses TRBV28 with TRBJ1-2; 9 positions match TRBD1. Unmatched junction bases numbered 6, after V lost 11 bases and J lost 5 bases. Germline V CDR1 and CDR2: MDHEN, SYDVKM. CDR3 length equals 12 residues. CDR3 loop: CAGGTGKYGYTF. The CDR3 DNA follows: TGTGCCGGGGGGACAGGGAAGTATGGCTACACCTTC.

The chain uses TRBV11-3 and TRBJ1-1; D perhaps matches TRBD1 (5 bases). This CDR3 has 13 residues. Germline V lookup: CDR1 SGHNT, CDR2 YENEEA. Trimming removed 5 bases from V and 4 bases from J, with 11 bases in between. DNA of the CDR3: TGTGCCAGCAGCCCCCCGGGGGTCACTGAAGCTTTCTTT. Translating it yields CASSPPGVTEAFF.

CDR3 coding DNA: TGTGCCAGCAGCTTGAGGGGGACAGCCAACGAGCAGTACTTC. Translated: CASSLRGTANEQYF. The J gene is TRBJ2-7, the V gene TRBV5-4, with TRBD1 identical over 7 bases. The V gene's germline CDR1 is SGHNT and CDR2 YYREEE (reference sequence). CDR3 length: 14 amino acids. The V segment lost 1 base and the J segment 5 bases; nucleotides outside the gene matches: 6.

CDR3 nucleotide sequence: TGTGCCAGCAGCGAAAGGAGTCGCACAGATACGCAGTATTTT. It translates to CASSERSRTDTQYF. V gene TRBV6-1 combines with J gene TRBJ2-3; D not resolved. V lost 6 bases and J lost 1, with 11 bases in between. This CDR3 is 14 amino acids long. The germline gives CDR1 MNHNS, CDR2 SASEGT.

The chain couples TRBV10-3 to TRBJ2-2; 7 positions match TRBD1. The CDR3 contains 16 residues. The germline CDR1 and CDR2 sequences are ENHRY and SYGVKD. The V gene end was trimmed by 3 bases and the J gene end by 6 bases; junction bases not matched to a gene: 10. CDR3 sequence: CAISDLDRARAGELFF. The DNA for the CDR3 is TGTGCCATCAGTGACCTTGACAGGGCTAGGGCCGGGGAGCTGTTTTTT.

This clonotype was detected many times. J is TRBJ2-1 and V is TRBV12-3 or TRBV12-4; 11 bases are a match to TRBD2. The CDR3 totals 17 residues. V gave up 6 bases and J gave up 4 bases; unmatched junction bases: 11. CDR3 sequence: CASSEISGRESYNEQFF. CDR3 nucleotides: TGTGCCAGCAGCGAGATTAGCGGGAGGGAGTCTTACAATGAGCAGTTCTTC.

This clonotype appeared a few times. This chain connects TRBV2 to TRBJ1-5; no definite D call. This CDR3 region has 14 residues. Germline CDR1 and CDR2: SNHLY and FYNNEI. V lost 6 bases and J 4 bases, leaving 13 bases between the germline ends. The CDR3 DNA is TGTGCCAGCAGGCCGGACGGGCCTAATCAGCCCCAGCATTTT. It translates to CASRPDGPNQPQHF.

The rearrangement joins TRBV10-3 to TRBJ2-7, with D perhaps assigned TRBD1 or TRBD2 (5 bases each). Germline V gene data show CDR1 as ENHRY and CDR2 as SYGVKD. The germline V and J ends were trimmed by 8 bases and 3 bases, with 14 bases remaining between them. The CDR3 is made up of 13 amino acids. The CDR3 DNA is TGTGCCATCCAGCAGGGAGCTAGCTACGAGCAGTACTTC. This gives the protein CAIQQGASYEQYF.

The chain couples TRBV11-3 to TRBJ2-1; TRBD2 aligns across 7 bases. With V trimmed by 10 bases and J by 2 bases, 5 bases remained unmatched. The CDR3 extends over 13 amino acids. CDR1 is SGHNT and CDR2 is YENEEA in the germline V gene. In DNA form, the CDR3 reads TGTGCCATCCGGGGGGAGGCCTACAATGAGCAGTTCTTC. This translates into CAIRGEAYNEQFF.

This chain links TRBV24-1 with TRBJ2-1, with 7 bases identical to TRBD2. In germline, CDR1 is KGHDR, CDR2 SFDVKD. V shed 4 bases, J shed 8 bases, and the junction held 10 bases outside the gene matches. This CDR3 comprises 15 residues. CDR3 bases: TGTGCCACCAGTGACGGACTAGGGACCGAGGATGAGCAGTTCTTC. Translated: CATSDGLGTEDEQFF.

This clonotype came up many times. The chain has TRBV29-1 and TRBJ2-1; possible D gene TRBD1, 6 bases. From germline, CDR1 is SQVTM and CDR2 ANQGSEA. This CDR3 has 13 amino acids. V lost 6 bases to trimming and J lost 3 bases, with 12 bases between them. This CDR3 reads CSVASRGYNEQFF. In nucleotides, the CDR3 is TGCAGCGTCGCGAGCAGGGGCTACAATGAGCAGTTCTTC.

The chain is built from TRBV6-1 and TRBJ1-5; the D gene is possibly TRBD1 (5 bases). In germline, CDR1 is MNHNS, CDR2 SASEGT. The CDR3 has 14 residues. V shed 6 bases and J shed 4 bases, with 13 bases lying between them. CDR3 in amino acids: CASSRTLGNQPQHF. Written as DNA, the CDR3 is TGTGCCAGCAGCCGGACACTAGGGAATCAGCCCCAGCATTTT.

The V call is TRBV12-5, the J call TRBJ2-5; the D gene is possibly TRBD1 (5 bases). The CDR3 covers 19 residues. CDR1 is LGHNT, CDR2 FRNRAP, per germline. V lost 2 bases to trimming and J lost 3 bases, with 25 bases between them. The CDR3 sequence is CASGLIPDGHHDVKETQYF. The CDR3 nucleotides read TGTGCTAGTGGTTTGATCCCAGACGGACATCACGACGTGAAAGAGACCCAGTACTTC. Variable domain in full (rest from reference TRBV12-5 and TRBJ2-5): DARVTQTPRHKVTEMGQEVTMRCQPILGHNTVFWYRQTMMQGLELLAYFRNRAPLDDSGMPKDRFSAEMPDATLATLKIQPSEPRDSAVYFCASGLIPDGHHDVKETQYFGPGTRLLVL.

The genes are TRBV27 and TRBJ2-4; D not certain. The CDR3 totals 10 residues. Trimming took 8 bases from V and 9 from J, leaving 8 bases between them. Germline-derived CDR1 and CDR2 are MNHEY and SMNVEV (reference sequence). CDR3 amino acids: CASGTSIQYF. The CDR3 nucleotides read TGTGCCAGCGGCACCAGCATTCAGTACTTC.

This clonotype was counted ten times or more. This chain uses TRBV20-1 with TRBJ2-3; 14 positions match TRBD2. Germline values: CDR1 DFQATT, CDR2 SNEGSKA (reference sequence). The CDR3 totals 15 residues. V was clipped by 3 bases and J by 4 bases; unmatched bases: 3. The CDR3: CSASGTSGGSDTQYF. Here the CDR3 DNA reads TGCAGTGCTAGTGGGACTAGCGGGGGTTCAGATACGCAGTATTTT.